Below, 5 T cell receptor beta chains from the same sample are listed, as sequenced in a study of shared clonotypes between healthy human individuals (TCRdb year 2020). The method behind the library was the immunoSEQ multiplex PCR assay. TCRdb limited this immuneACCESS table to in-frame rearrangements with V and J called. A share of clones is missing; checked studies link under half to unresolved V genes, and the rest is unexplained. This sample is represented by about 2.4 million clones; approximately 94% of them were singletons. In total, the top ten clones hold 0.36% of the sample. The sequenced sample consisted of naive CD4+ T cells from PBMCs. The cell subset or site label, as the study defines it: CD45RA+ positively selected. Receptors were obtained from a man between 18 and 35 years old in good health. Some clones in this sample may be carry-over from other donors' samples.

For this clone: This specimen includes other DNA sequences encoding the same CDR3. The chain links TRBV5-1 to TRBJ1-4; D might be TRBD1 (5 bases). V dropped 3 bases and J dropped 5 bases, with 11 bases sitting between them. CDR1 SGHRS and CDR2 YFSETQ come from the germline V gene. This CDR3 has 14 amino acids. CDR3 residues: CASSSGTGNEKLFF. CDR3 nucleotide sequence: TGCGCCAGCAGCTCTGGGACGGGCAATGAAAAACTGTTTTTT.

In the case of this clone: The identical CDR3 is also encoded by other nucleotide sequences in the sample. The rearrangement links TRBV5-4 to TRBJ2-7; D perhaps matches TRBD1 (5 bases). The CDR3 is 14 amino acids. CDR1 SGHNT and CDR2 YYREEE come from the germline V gene (reference sequence). V was clipped by 0 bases and J by 1 base, with 8 bases between them. The CDR3, as DNA: TGTGCCAGCAGCTTGGGGCAGGGATCCTACGAGCAGTACTTC. Translated, it gives CASSLGQGSYEQYF.

The rearrangement links TRBV7-2 to TRBJ2-1, with 10 bases lining up with TRBD2. The CDR3 length is 15 residues. Germline loops: CDR1 SGHTA, CDR2 FQGNSA. The ends lost 5 bases at V and 8 bases at J; junction bases unmatched: 9. The CDR3, as DNA: TGTGCCAGCAGCCCCACTAGCGGGAATAACTATGAGCAGTTCTTC. Its protein product is CASSPTSGNNYEQFF.

The V call is TRBV18, the J call TRBJ2-1; D is possibly TRBD2 (6 bases). Germline V gives CDR1 KGHSH, CDR2 LQKENI. The CDR3 spans 17 residues. Deletions cut 6 bases from V and 3 bases from J, with 21 bases between. The CDR3: CASSLLQRRVYYNEQFF. CDR3 DNA: TGTGCCAGCTCCCTACTCCAGCGGAGGGTTTACTACAATGAGCAGTTCTTC.

The V gene is TRBV30, the J gene TRBJ2-3; possible D gene TRBD2, 5 bases. The CDR3 has 13 residues. V gave up 3 bases and J gave up 4 bases, with 11 bases separating them. Germline V gene sequence: CDR1 GTSNPN, CDR2 SVGIG (reference sequence). CDR3 protein: CAWSTRGADTQYF. The CDR3 DNA follows: TGTGCCTGGAGCACCCGGGGAGCAGATACGCAGTATTTT.